These 9 T cell receptor beta chains were sequenced from one sample in a study of Tregs in tolerant kidney transplant recipients. Assay used: immunoSEQ multiplex PCR; TCRdb lists only in-frame clones, some missing. The profile shows about 44,000 clones, less than 97% of them singletons. Their antigens remain unidentified. The sample taken for sequencing was Tregs from blood cultured with allogeneic cells. The receptors here all came from a human donor in good health.

V and J are TRBV10-1 and TRBJ2-5, with 12 nucleotides matching TRBD2. Germline V gene lookup returns CDR1 WNHNN and CDR2 SYGVQD (reference sequence). V trimming: 5 bases; J trimming: 5 bases; junction bases outside the gene matches: 6. There are 15 residues in the CDR3. In nucleotides, the CDR3 is TGCGCCAGCAGTCGACTAGCGGGAGAAGTTGAGACCCAGTACTTC. Translation gives CASSRLAGEVETQYF.

This chain connects TRBV6-5 to TRBJ2-1; 11 bases are shared with TRBD2. The CDR3 has 14 residues. Germline V CDR1 and CDR2: MNHEY, SVGAGI. V shed 2 bases and J 15 bases; nucleotides not matched to a gene: 9. CDR3 nucleotide sequence: TGTGCCAGCAGTTACCCCGGACTAGCGGGTAGTAGGTTCTTC. Encoded protein: CASSYPGLAGSRFF.

The V gene is TRBV19, the J gene TRBJ2-7, with D unresolved. Germline-derived CDR1 and CDR2 are LNHDA and SQIVND (reference sequence). The CDR3 sequence is 12 residues long. V was cut by 5 bases and J by 4 bases, with 9 bases left in between. CDR3 region: CASSGFDYEQYF. CDR3 coding DNA: TGTGCCAGTAGTGGATTTGATTACGAGCAGTACTTC.

The chain is built from TRBV4-1 and TRBJ2-5, with 8 positions matching TRBD2. V lost 4 bases and J lost 3; bases outside the gene matches: 1. Germline V lookup: CDR1 MGHRA, CDR2 YSYEKL. The CDR3 length is 13 residues. The CDR3 DNA reads as TGCGCCAGCAGCCGACTAGCGAAAGAGACCCAGTACTTC. It encodes CASSRLAKETQYF.

The chain carries TRBV19 and TRBJ2-7, with D possibly TRBD1 on 5 matching bases. The CDR3 has 16 residues. CDR1 and CDR2 (germline): LNHDA, SQIVND (reference sequence). The germline V and J ends were trimmed by 5 bases and 3 bases, with 20 bases remaining between them. Here the CDR3 reads CASSWRQSFLVYEQYF. CDR3 nucleotide sequence: TGTGCCAGTAGTTGGAGACAGTCGTTTCTAGTCTACGAGCAGTACTTC.

This chain connects TRBV7-6 to TRBJ2-7; tentatively, D is TRBD1 (7 bases). Germline CDR1 reads SGHVS; CDR2 reads FNYEAQ. V lost 10 bases, J lost 1 base, and 17 bases lay in between. This CDR3 has 14 amino acids. CDR3 protein: CAIMDRRGSYEQYF. In DNA, the CDR3 is TGTGCCATCATGGACAGGCGGGGTTCCTACGAGCAGTACTTC.

The V gene is TRBV19, the J gene TRBJ1-5, with TRBD1 as a possible D gene (5 bases). The CDR3 has 15 amino acids. Germline-derived CDR1 and CDR2 are LNHDA and SQIVND (reference sequence). The V end lost 3 bases, the J end lost 4 bases, and 13 bases lay between the germline ends. CDR3 protein: CASSMIEGSNQPQHF. Written as DNA, the CDR3 is TGTGCCAGTAGTATGATCGAGGGGAGTAATCAGCCCCAGCATTTT.

The V call is TRBV10-3, the J call TRBJ1-2; D perhaps matches TRBD1 (5 bases). Germline V CDR1 and CDR2: ENHRY, SYGVKD. Trimming shortened V by 6 bases and J by 5 bases, and 13 bases separated the two germline ends. This CDR3 is 13 amino acids long. The CDR3: CAISSGGGYGYTF. CDR3 sequence (DNA): TGTGCCATCAGCAGCGGCGGGGGATATGGCTACACCTTC.

The rearrangement links TRBV19 to TRBJ2-6; D unclear. This CDR3 comprises 17 residues. Trimming cost V 3 bases and J 0 bases, with 12 bases left between them. Looked up from germline, CDR1 is LNHDA and CDR2 is SQIVND (reference sequence). The CDR3 DNA is TGTGCCAGTAGTATGGGCGGACCCTCCTCTGGGGCCAACGTCCTGACTTTC. Translated: CASSMGGPSSGANVLTF.